This passage covers 24 T cell receptor beta chains from one sample sequenced in a study of T cell clonotyping in hematopoietic cell transplantation. Documented time point: recipient sample about 28 days before transplant, after cytoreduction. The data were produced by immunoSEQ multiplex PCR, yet TCRdb's version contains in-frame clones alone and is incomplete. Of around 37,000 clones listed, 85% were seen once; the top ten hold around 2.9%. The sequenced sample was peripheral blood mononuclear cells, obtained before stem cell transplant. These TCRs come from a man in his fifties or sixties with acute myeloid leukemia. Some clones in this sample may be carry-over from other donors' samples.

The rearrangement joins TRBV7-3 to TRBJ2-2; 9 bases align to TRBD2. CDR1 SGHTA and CDR2 FQGTGA come from the germline V gene. The length of the CDR3 is 15 residues. Trimming removed 5 bases from V and 5 bases from J; junction bases left unmatched: 6. In nucleotides, the CDR3 is TGTGCCAGCAGCGCCCTGGCGGGGGGGACCGGGGAGCTGTTTTTT. Translation gives CASSALAGGTGELFF.

The J gene is TRBJ1-1, the V gene TRBV14; no firm D call. Trimming left V 5 bases short and J 3 bases short, with 19 bases between. Per the germline V gene, CDR1 is SGHDN and CDR2 is FVKESK. This CDR3 contains 16 residues. The CDR3 nucleotides are TGTGCCAGCAGCAAATGGGTAGACATTCCGGACACTGAAGCTTTCTTT. This codes for CASSKWVDIPDTEAFF.

The chain has TRBV6-4 and TRBJ1-2; the match to TRBD1 covers 7 bases. With V trimmed by 4 bases and J by 8 bases, 19 bases remained unmatched. Germline V gives CDR1 MRHNA, CDR2 SNTAGT. The CDR3 is 17 amino acids. The CDR3 nucleotides are TGTGCCAGCAGTGCAGTACTGAACAGGGGCTGGGTGGAAGGCTACACCTTC. It specifies CASSAVLNRGWVEGYTF.

The chain couples TRBV5-1 to TRBJ1-1; D possibly corresponds to TRBD1 (5 bases). The CDR3 is 14 residues long. Trimming left V 3 bases short and J 1 base short, with 10 bases between. Germline loops: CDR1 SGHRS, CDR2 YFSETQ. For the CDR3, the DNA is TGCGCCAGCAGCTCCAGGGTCTCGAACACTGAAGCTTTCTTT. Amino acid sequence: CASSSRVSNTEAFF.

This clone showed up just once. The V call is TRBV19, the J call TRBJ2-1, with 10 bases that match TRBD1. Germline values: CDR1 LNHDA, CDR2 SQIVND (reference sequence). The CDR3 contains 16 residues. The V segment lost 6 bases and the J segment 4 bases; nucleotides outside the gene matches: 9. The CDR3 is CASSFFSGQGYNEQFF. CDR3 nucleotide sequence: TGTGCCAGTAGCTTCTTCTCGGGACAGGGGTACAATGAGCAGTTCTTC.

This chain connects TRBV28 to TRBJ1-5, with D perhaps matching TRBD1 (6 bases). Trimming stripped 6 bases from V and 0 bases from J, with 12 bases between. The CDR3 extends over 15 amino acids. Germline V CDR1 and CDR2: MDHEN, SYDVKM. The CDR3 spells CASSTTGYSNQPQHF. Written as DNA, the CDR3 is TGTGCCAGCAGCACCACAGGGTATAGCAATCAGCCCCAGCATTTT.

The rearrangement uses TRBV6-5 and TRBJ1-5; D might be TRBD1 (5 bases). The V gene lost 5 bases and the J gene lost 4 bases, with 12 bases spanning the gap. This CDR3 is built from 14 residues. CDR1 and CDR2 (germline): MNHEY, SVGAGI. CDR3 coding DNA: TGTGCCAGCAGTGTGGGGGAAGGAAATCAGCCCCAGCATTTT. Translated: CASSVGEGNQPQHF.

The rearrangement links TRBV5-1 to TRBJ2-7, with D possibly being TRBD1 or TRBD2 (5 bases each). The CDR3 spans 15 residues. In germline, CDR1 is SGHRS, CDR2 YFSETQ. V lost 4 bases, J lost 7 bases, and 21 bases lay in between. This CDR3 is CASSTTRVGEGEQYF. The CDR3 nucleotides are TGCGCCAGCAGCACCACCCGGGTAGGAGAGGGGGAGCAGTACTTC.

The count of this clone is one. The chain is built from TRBV4-1 and TRBJ1-5, with 7 bases fitting TRBD1. Per germline, CDR1 MGHRA and CDR2 YSYEKL. The CDR3 is 17 amino acids. V was pared by 5 bases and J by 3 bases, with 13 bases of the junction left unmatched. The CDR3 region has the DNA TGCGCCAGCAGCGGAGGATTGGGACAGTTAAACAATCAGCCCCAGCATTTT. It translates to CASSGGLGQLNNQPQHF.

CDR3 loop: CASSPKGAGPDTQYF. CDR3 nucleotides: TGTGCCAGCAGCCCGAAGGGGGCGGGACCAGATACGCAGTATTTT. The chain recombines TRBV7-2 with TRBJ2-3; weak D call: TRBD1 (7 bases). Germline CDR1 reads SGHTA; CDR2 reads FQGNSA. The CDR3 is made up of 15 amino acids. Deletions cut 5 bases from V and 4 bases from J, with 16 bases between.

This sequence joins TRBV11-3 and TRBJ1-1; D may be TRBD1 (5 bases). The V gene's germline CDR1 is SGHNT and CDR2 YENEEA. V dropped 4 bases and J dropped 5 bases, with 17 bases sitting between them. This CDR3 contains 15 residues. CDR3: CASSSRIGGTTEAFF. CDR3 sequence (DNA): TGTGCCAGCAGCTCCAGAATTGGGGGGACGACTGAAGCTTTCTTT.

The chain uses TRBV14 and TRBJ2-2; no clear D gene. The CDR3 extends over 16 amino acids. Between the trimmed V and J ends, which lost 1 base and 0 bases, there was a span of 9 bases. CDR1 SGHDN and CDR2 FVKESK come from the germline V gene. The CDR3 region is CASSQGMAANTGELFF. Here the CDR3 DNA reads TGTGCCAGCAGCCAAGGAATGGCTGCGAACACCGGGGAGCTGTTTTTT.

J is TRBJ1-4 and V is TRBV5-1; TRBD1 matches at 8 bases. There are 14 residues in the CDR3. V shed 3 bases, J shed 7 bases, and the junction held 5 bases outside the gene matches. CDR1 is SGHRS and CDR2 is YFSETQ in the germline V gene. The CDR3 DNA sequence: TGCGCCAGCAGCTCTCAGGGGGCGCGTGAAAAACTGTTTTTT. This gives the protein CASSSQGAREKLFF.

This rearrangement joins TRBV7-8 to TRBJ2-7; possible D gene TRBD2, 5 bases. Germline loops: CDR1 SGHVS, CDR2 FQNEAQ. Trimming shortened V by 0 bases and J by 5 bases, and 14 bases separated the two germline ends. This CDR3 spans 15 amino acids. The CDR3 loop is CASSLAARPRDEQYF. The CDR3 DNA reads TGTGCCAGCAGCTTAGCAGCCAGGCCGCGGGACGAGCAGTACTTC. The variable domain in full, with the rest retrieved from reference TRBV7-8 and TRBJ2-7, is GAGVSQSPRYKVAKRGQDVALRCDPISGHVSLFWYQQALGQGPEFLTYFQNEAQLDKSGLPSDRFFAERPEGSVSTLKIQRTQQEDSAVYLCASSLAARPRDEQYFGPGTRLTVT.

The chain links TRBV30 to TRBJ1-1, with D perhaps matching TRBD1 (5 bases). CDR3 length equals 13 residues. Germline lookup yields CDR1 GTSNPN and CDR2 SVGIG (reference sequence). Between the trimmed V and J ends, which lost 3 bases and 3 bases, there was a span of 11 bases. The CDR3 is CAWRGLGDTEAFF. CDR3 nucleotide sequence: TGTGCCTGGAGGGGACTTGGTGACACTGAAGCTTTCTTT.

DNA of the CDR3: TGTGCCTGGGGAGATGGGGGGATTAATTCACCCCTCCACTTT. Protein sequence: CAWGDGGINSPLHF. The chain recombines TRBV30 with TRBJ1-6; a weak D match, TRBD1 (5 bases). The CDR3 consists of 14 residues. Looked up from germline, CDR1 is GTSNPN and CDR2 is SVGIG (reference sequence). V dropped 5 bases and J dropped 6 bases, with 14 bases sitting between them.

This clone has just one count. J is TRBJ1-2 and V is TRBV9; perhaps TRBD1 as D (5 bases). Trimming shortened V by 4 bases and J by 7 bases, and 17 bases separated the two germline ends. The CDR3 spans 14 residues. Germline loops: CDR1 SGDLS, CDR2 YYNGEE. CDR3: CASSFGTLLFGYTF. CDR3 DNA: TGTGCCAGCAGCTTTGGGACGCTACTATTTGGCTACACCTTC. The variable domain in full, with the rest retrieved from reference TRBV9 and TRBJ1-2, is DSGVTQTPKHLITATGQRVTLRCSPRSGDLSVYWYQQSLDQGLQFLIQYYNGEERAKGNILERFSAQQFPDLHSELNLSSLELGDSALYFCASSFGTLLFGYTFGSGTRLTVV.

The chain links TRBV5-1 to TRBJ2-7; either TRBD1 or TRBD2 may fit D (5 bases each). Trimming pared 0 bases from V and 3 bases from J, leaving 10 bases between. Germline V gene sequence: CDR1 SGHRS, CDR2 YFSETQ. This CDR3 is built from 14 residues. The CDR3 is CASSLVGDHYEQYF. The DNA of the CDR3 is TGCGCCAGCAGCTTGGTTGGGGACCACTACGAGCAGTACTTC.

This rearrangement joins TRBV7-9 to TRBJ1-2; tentatively, D is TRBD1 (6 bases). V lost 8 bases and J 7 bases, leaving 14 bases between the germline ends. This CDR3 region has 12 residues. In germline, CDR1 is SEHNR, CDR2 FQNEAQ (reference sequence). The CDR3 sequence: CASSDSLFGYTF. The CDR3, as DNA: TGTGCCAGCTCGGACAGTTTGTTTGGCTACACCTTC.

The chain links TRBV19 to TRBJ2-5; D may correspond to TRBD1 or TRBD2 (7 bases each). Per germline, CDR1 LNHDA and CDR2 SQIVND (reference sequence). The CDR3 covers 13 residues. The ends were cut back, 8 bases at V and 5 bases at J, with 15 bases in the middle. CDR3 loop: CASGGGGSETQYF. In DNA, the CDR3 is TGTGCCAGTGGGGGAGGGGGCAGTGAGACCCAGTACTTC.

The chain joins TRBV7-2 to TRBJ1-6; D might be TRBD1 (6 bases). Germline values: CDR1 SGHTA, CDR2 FQGNSA. V was clipped by 8 bases and J by 7 bases, with 15 bases between them. The CDR3 is 14 amino acids. CDR3: CASGPGQRNSPLHF. The CDR3 DNA reads as TGTGCCAGCGGCCCCGGACAGAGGAATTCACCCCTCCACTTT.

This sequence joins TRBV27 and TRBJ1-2; 9 bases fit TRBD1. The V segment lost 6 bases and the J segment 8 bases; nucleotides outside the gene matches: 10. This CDR3 has 14 residues. Germline loops: CDR1 MNHEY, CDR2 SMNVEV (reference sequence). CDR3 bases: TGTGCCAGCAGCACCGGGACAGGGAGTTGGGGCTACACCTTC. Its protein product is CASSTGTGSWGYTF.

The genes are TRBV11-3 and TRBJ1-4, with D perhaps TRBD1 (6 bases). Germline V CDR1 and CDR2: SGHNT, YENEEA. The ends were cut back, 2 bases at V and 10 bases at J, with 14 bases in the middle. This CDR3 is built from 14 residues. The CDR3 loop reads CASSLQSGTPKLFF. The CDR3 DNA follows: TGTGCCAGCAGCTTACAATCCGGGACACCAAAACTGTTTTTT. Full variable domain (missing parts from reference TRBV11-3 and TRBJ1-4): EAGVVQSPRYKIIEKKQPVAFWCNPISGHNTLYWYLQNLGQGPELLIRYENEEAVDDSQLPKDRFSAERLKGVDSTLKIQPAELGDSAVYLCASSLQSGTPKLFFGSGTQLSVL.

The J gene is TRBJ2-6, the V gene TRBV5-1, with D possibly TRBD1 on 6 matching bases. Germline assignment: CDR1 SGHRS and CDR2 YFSETQ. The CDR3 loop spans 18 amino acids. The V end lost 0 bases, the J end lost 0 bases, and 13 bases lay between the germline ends. CDR3 in DNA: TGCGCCAGCAGCTTGGCCGGTACAGGGAGCTCTGGGGCCAACGTCCTGACTTTC. It is translated as CASSLAGTGSSGANVLTF.